This T cell receptor (beta chain) is from a study of cytotoxic CD8 clonotypes in ibrutinib-treated CLL (dated by TCRdb to about 2021). Some background on the complete study: The cohort had eleven to twelve relapsed/refractory and more than 14 treatment-naive patients; approximately 18 were IGHV unmutated. Responses were partial in 25 or so patients and complete in 2; after median approximately 5.5 years follow-up, about 14 stayed in remission and about twelve progressed. Response samples were obtained after a median of around eleven months of treatment, with a range of roughly 6 to 40 months. On average, each sample yielded around 250,000 productive templates and roughly 95,000 productive rearrangements. Of the 90 or so people in the trial, 26 had longitudinal samples available. Cryopreserved peripheral blood mononuclear cells were obtained before treatment, at response, and at either sustained remission or disease progression. Patients were still on ibrutinib when every remission and progressive disease sample was collected.

Of note for this clone: Its antigen remains unidentified. No clone much larger than this one lies a single base away; base qualities are absent.

Findings and caveats that apply to the study as a whole: Public clonotypes were rare and either shrank or stayed stable during treatment, and the rise in clonality at ibrutinib response reflected expansion of private clonotypes. Lymph node repertoires were not examined, and the timing of sampling was not matched between patients in sustained remission and those whose disease progressed. Clonality rose at ibrutinib response, remained stable during sustained remission, and dropped back toward baseline at progression. Baseline clonality was found to be higher than that of age-matched healthy donors and was strongly correlated with circulating CD8+ T-cell counts.

A MiSeq instrument was used for deep resolution sequencing, which targeted depths ranging from 1 in 1 million up to 1 in 200,000 T cells, with coverage averaging 10x for each clonotype. The immunoSEQ hsTCRB Kit was used to generate TCR beta libraries. Per the original workflow: ImmunoSEQ Data Assistant and ImmunoSEQ Analyzer were used for data analysis, and V, D and J genes were assigned according to IMGT definitions. Clonality was computed as one minus normalized Shannon entropy of productive rearrangement frequencies, ranging from 0 to 1. Public clonotype analysis was restricted to overrepresented clonotypes comprising at least 0.05% of each patient's repertoire. Repertoires from some twelve age-matched healthy donors in immuneACCESS were used as clonality controls. Sourced from immuneACCESS, this table was stored by TCRdb with only in-frame sequences that have V and J called. A share of the clones is absent; for the studies checked, an unresolved V gene accounts for under half, and the remainder has no known explanation. The DNA was the basis for D and trimming; V, J and clone size are from that table. The sample contains approximately 140,000 clones, 60% to 80% of them found a single time. The ten top clones hold 25% to 30% of the sample.

Measured from the cysteine to the phenylalanine, the CDR3 is 16 residues long. Only the CDR3 portion is preserved as DNA: 48 bases, with reading frame beginning at the first base. The intended sense of this specimen's time point label: 12 months on ibrutinib. For TCR beta library preparation, around 2.1 micrograms of genomic DNA were extracted from the cryopreserved PBMCs. Longitudinal blood samples from CLL patients on ibrutinib monotherapy underwent high-throughput TCR beta sequencing. Patients were enrolled in a phase 2 open-label single-center ibrutinib monotherapy trial. The sequence joins TRBV21-1 to TRBJ2-7. TRBV21-1 is a documented pseudogene. The sequence was obtained from a human donor with chronic lymphocytic leukemia. The material sequenced was PBMCs, taken after 12 months of ibrutinib treatment. The DNA sequence reads TGTGCCAGCAGCGCCCGGGACCGACTACCCTTCTACGAGCAGTACTTC. Its translation is CASSARDRLPFYEQYF.